The present T cell receptor beta chain was sequenced within a study of T cells in Graves' hyperthyroidism and ophthalmopathy. Study summary: Peripheral blood was secured at the point of initial diagnosis, before any treatment.

A remark on this clonotype: The antigen remains unidentified.

The length of the CDR3 is 14 residues. Germline CDR1 reads MNHEY; CDR2 reads SMNVEV (reference sequence). Ophthalmopathy patients had Clinical Activity Score at least 3, NOSPECS grade at least 4, duration under 3 months. The PBMCs had their origin in approximately 10 ml of fresh peripheral blood. Findings and caveats of the study: Most thyroid clonotypes expanded above 0.001 were also detected in blood.

Amplification yielded TCR beta CDR3 regions, with RNA transcripts as the source. Using the HTBI primer set, a first-round RT-PCR was run on the TCR CDR3. From the multiplex PCR reads, TCRdb called clonotypes with MiXCR, one entry per CDR3 protein. Counted here are fewer than 500,000 distinct CDR3 sequences, approximately 14% occurring once; the ten biggest clones make up about 13%. The rearrangement joins TRBV27 to TRBJ2-7; D may be TRBD2 (6 bases). The J call may be wrong; the DNA end is better matched by TRBJ2-1. This receptor was obtained from a man aged 18-30 years with Graves' ophthalmopathy. The sequenced sample was blood. CDR3 protein: CASSSASVHYEQFF. As DNA, the CDR3 is TGTGCCAGCAGTTCCGCTAGCGTCCACTACGAGCAGTTCTTC.